This TCR beta chain is drawn from a study of technical replicates of blood from a handful of donors. Using immunoSEQ multiplex PCR, the repertoire was profiled, and TCRdb retains in-frame clones only, with some absent. The sample carries tens of thousands of clones, approximately 92% recorded once. The CDR3 is 11 amino acids. Germline V gives CDR1 MNHEY, CDR2 SVGAGI. The junction had 4 bases not matched to a gene; V was cut back by 7 bases and J by 8 bases. This clone was detected only once. Material for sequencing was T cells isolated from PBMCs. The sequence was obtained from a human donor in good health. This sequence joins TRBV6-5 and TRBJ1-1, with 7 bases lining up with TRBD1. The CDR3 loop is CASNMGQEAFF. DNA of the CDR3: TGTGCCAGCAACATGGGACAGGAAGCTTTCTTT.